The rows below give T cell receptor beta chains drawn from one sample of a study of blood T cell repertoires in COVID-19. Profiling relied on immunoSEQ multiplex PCR, and the TCRdb table lists in-frame clones only, not all of them. In the table there are 200,000 to 300,000 clones, around 89% of which are singletons. The material sequenced was PBMCs or T cells enriched from blood (not recorded which). Every receptor here comes from a man in his forties or fifties who had recovered from COVID-19. Both conserved end residues are part of each CDR3. The order of the fields is CDR3 length, V gene, J gene, CDR3 protein.

14,TRBV9,TRBJ1-5,CASSRGKSNQPQHF
14,TRBV27,TRBJ1-2,CASSSLQEFYGYTF
14,TRBV19,TRBJ2-7,CASNAGGGSYEQYF
14,TRBV7-9,TRBJ2-7,CASSLSLNSYEQYF
14,TRBV2,TRBJ1-5,CASSGLREVGPQHF
14,TRBV7-2,TRBJ2-1,CASSLAIGDGEQFF
16,TRBV29-1,TRBJ1-3,CSASGGQGYSGNTIYF
16,TRBV19,TRBJ1-2,CASSVSLGTGDYGYTF
20,TRBV9,TRBJ2-3,CASSVALGASGGTSTDTQYF
16,TRBV27,TRBJ2-1,CASSLLGTGGSYEQFF
11,TRBV19,TRBJ1-2,CASSGSDGYTF
14,TRBV3-1/TRBV3-2,TRBJ2-7,CASSQALGPYEQYF
15,TRBV11-1,TRBJ2-3,CASSPPPTSTDTQYF
13,TRBV12-3/TRBV12-4,TRBJ2-7,CASRFRQGSEQYF
23,TRBV28,TRBJ2-1,CASSTLGTSGRPPEPGSYNEQFF
15,TRBV5-1,TRBJ1-1,CASSLLTGLNTEAFF
16,TRBV4-2,TRBJ2-1,CASSQKGRGGINEQFF
13,TRBV7-9,TRBJ2-7,CASSFDRAYEQYF
15,TRBV7-9,TRBJ2-7,CASSLPKTTSYEQYF
15,TRBV30,TRBJ2-2,CAWSVPGQGAGELFF
10,TRBV20-1,TRBJ2-7,CSAGSHEQYF
16,TRBV3-1/TRBV3-2,TRBJ2-3,CASSQVRAGPINTQYF
15,TRBV7-6,TRBJ2-3,CASSSTGSRIHTQYF
17,TRBV4-1,TRBJ2-4,CASSQTRTDIAKNIQYF
16,TRBV12-5,TRBJ2-7,CASGWLGGQGAHEQYF
14,TRBV2,TRBJ2-5,CASRRPGTEETQYF
13,TRBV11-2,TRBJ2-7,CASSTRQGYEQYF
13,TRBV19,TRBJ1-1,CASLRLGDREAFF
14,TRBV7-9,TRBJ2-7,CASAEGQGVYEQYF
12,TRBV11-3,TRBJ1-1,CASSGDRPEAFF
18,TRBV11-2,TRBJ1-1,CASSTRGQGYFFVSEAFF
16,TRBV28,TRBJ2-7,CASSRAGLAGAGEQYF
14,TRBV4-1,TRBJ1-3,CASSQGDSGNTIYF
15,TRBV30,TRBJ1-1,CAWRRRDRVNTEAFF
15,TRBV7-2,TRBJ1-2,CASSPRTGRVDGYTF
14,TRBV6-6,TRBJ1-1,CASNEAQGSTEAFF
16,TRBV5-1,TRBJ2-5,CASSLGLLAEGETQYF
14,TRBV6-5,TRBJ1-2,CASSYTGTGAGYTF
15,TRBV15,TRBJ2-7,CATSRAGGAGYEQYF
15,TRBV7-3,TRBJ2-5,CASSPGLAGMETQYF